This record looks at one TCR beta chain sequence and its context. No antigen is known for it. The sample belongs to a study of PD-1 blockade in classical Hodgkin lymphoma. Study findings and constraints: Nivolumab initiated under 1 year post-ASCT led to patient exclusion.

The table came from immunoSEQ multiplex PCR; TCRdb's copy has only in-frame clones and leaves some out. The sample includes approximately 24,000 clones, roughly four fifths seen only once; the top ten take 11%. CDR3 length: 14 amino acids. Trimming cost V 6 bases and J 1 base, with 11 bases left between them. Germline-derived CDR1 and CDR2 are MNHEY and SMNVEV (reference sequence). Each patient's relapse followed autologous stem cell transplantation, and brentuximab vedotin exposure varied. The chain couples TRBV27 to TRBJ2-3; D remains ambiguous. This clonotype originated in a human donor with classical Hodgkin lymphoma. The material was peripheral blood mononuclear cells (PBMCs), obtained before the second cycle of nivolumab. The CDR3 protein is CASSLNPRTDTQYF. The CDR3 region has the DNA TGTGCCAGCAGCTTAAACCCCCGCACAGATACGCAGTATTTT.